This T cell receptor beta chain was retrieved from a study of blood T cell repertoires in COVID-19. Looking at the study overall: COVID-19 samples from acute and convalescent phases originated in the United States, Italy and Spain. PBMCs, B-cell-depleted T cells, or T cells were the source of the cDNA or gDNA that made up the material.

Remarks on this clone: The sample carries other DNA sequences with the same CDR3.

Germline lookup yields CDR1 LNHDA and CDR2 SQIVND (reference sequence). The trim removed 3 bases at V and 1 base at J, leaving 5 bases unmatched. The CDR3 totals 15 residues. As processed by the authors: From reference gene primer amplification, estimates of nucleated cell counts were derived. The method was immunoSEQ multiplex PCR; TCRdb's version includes in-frame clones alone and lacks a portion of them. That table furnishes V, J and clone size, whereas the DNA furnished D and trimming. Among about 260,000 clones, around four fifths were seen once, and the ten largest hold approximately 4%. What was sequenced was peripheral blood. This receptor was identified in a man in his 60s with acute or convalescent COVID-19. The V and J genes are TRBV19 and TRBJ1-2, with 7 bases that match TRBD1. CDR3 sequence (DNA): TGTGCCAGTAGTATCCGGACAGGTAGTAACTATGGCTACACCTTC. This translates into CASSIRTGSNYGYTF.